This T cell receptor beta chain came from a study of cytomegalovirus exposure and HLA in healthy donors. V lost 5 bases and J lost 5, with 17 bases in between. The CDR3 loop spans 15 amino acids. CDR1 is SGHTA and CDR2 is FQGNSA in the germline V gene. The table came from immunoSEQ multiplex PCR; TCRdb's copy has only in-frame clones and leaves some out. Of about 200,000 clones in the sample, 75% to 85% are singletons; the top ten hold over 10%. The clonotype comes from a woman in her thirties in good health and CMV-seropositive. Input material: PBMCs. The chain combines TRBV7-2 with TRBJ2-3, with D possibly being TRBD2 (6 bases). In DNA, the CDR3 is TGTGCCAGCAGCCCGTCGGGACTGCGTGGAGATACGCAGTATTTT. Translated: CASSPSGLRGDTQYF.